Given below is one T cell receptor (beta chain) in context. This clonotype was recorded many times. This clone's antigen is unknown. No quality values exist for individual bases; no much larger clone is one base distant. These data originate in a study of regulatory T cells in long-lasting Graves disease (TCRdb year 2021). For the study in its entirety: In the newly diagnosed Graves' disease group, patients had been taking antithyroid drugs for less than 3 months. A total of roughly 33 samples were covered by TCR sequencing, comprising approximately 13 persistent and around 20 newly diagnosed Graves' disease patients. Peripheral blood TCR sequencing and RNA sequencing compared persistent Graves' disease patients with newly diagnosed Graves' disease patients. The study was registered as a clinical trial and conducted in China. Study-wide findings and limitations: The study examined only peripheral blood because the primary lesion, thyroid tissue, could not be accessed. Compared with newly diagnosed patients, patients with persistent Graves' disease had lower TCR Shannon entropy and fewer highly expanded clones, which suggests clonal expansion. The authors acknowledged the small sample size as a limitation that may reduce accuracy. Sequencing and analysis were limited to the TCR beta chain. More public clonotypes were shared among persistent patients (2,741) than among newly diagnosed patients (more than 950). TRBV28, TRBJ1-2 and TRBJ2-5 were preferentially used in persistent disease, while TRBV20-1 and TRBJ2-1 were favored in newly diagnosed disease.

A distance of 9 bases separates the germline ends of V and J, which lose 2 bases and 5 bases respectively. Including the terminal cysteine and phenylalanine, the CDR3 comprises 13 residues. The retained sequence is limited to the CDR3, 39 bases, with the frame set at the first base. Library construction relied on multiplex PCR. TCRdb lists the instrument as Illumina HiSeq 4000. To build TCR beta libraries, CDR3 regions were amplified by Arm-PCR using iRepertoire HTBI primers. PCR products were gel purified before sequencing. The published analysis was carried out like this. Gene usage analysis of CDR3 amino acid clonotypes used the 62 TRBV and around 14 TRBJ segments found across samples. COPE and FqMerger were used to merge filtered high-quality paired reads into contigs. BLAST was used to align contigs to IMGT TRBV, TRBD and TRBJ reference genes, with CDR3 defined following IMGT. Any clonotype with a frequency above 0.1% was classified as a highly expanded clone. Shannon entropy was used to measure repertoire diversity, and the Gini coefficient was used to measure V-J evenness. A clonotype was considered public if more than one individual shared it. TCRdb reprocessing: public reads trimmed at Q25 with fastp, clones called with MiXCR, in-frame beta chains kept. Rows matching on CDR3 protein sequence are summarized as one entry with the most common DNA and genes. The V and J calls come from TCRdb's annotation, not from the publication. The sample table lists about 620,000 distinct CDR3 sequences, under 20% of them with a count of one. Around 18% of the sample rests with the top ten.

The sample's time point label, in plain terms: newly diagnosed GD, antithyroid drugs for less than 3 months. RNA was extracted from PBMCs in TRIzol for both TCR sequencing and RNA sequencing. The diagnosis of Graves' disease followed American Thyroid Association guidelines. The patients came from an endocrinology department in Xi'an, China. Each patient gave approximately 10 milliliters of peripheral blood, collected in an EDTA anticoagulant tube. PBMCs were isolated by Ficoll Paque Plus density gradient separation without further T cell sorting. An Agilent 2100 Bioanalyzer and agarose gel were used to assess RNA quality, and a NanoDrop 2000 was used to measure RNA concentration. This sample also belongs to another study, concerning T cells in Graves' hyperthyroidism and ophthalmopathy. The second study's paper adds: Stable Graves' hyperthyroidism was defined as the absence of progression to ophthalmopathy over 18 months of follow-up. Hyperthyroidism patients were newly diagnosed, with disease duration under 2 months, and aged 18 to 65 years. Any patient with an uncontrolled infection, another autoimmune disease, pregnancy or lactation was excluded. Diagnoses were established on the basis of clinical symptoms, serum thyroxine and TRAb, thyroid ultrasound, and orbital computed tomography. The TCR CDR3 was subjected to a first round of RT-PCR using the HTBI primer set and the Qiagen OneStep RT-PCR kit. Most expanded thyroid clonotypes (frequency above 0.001) were also detected in blood, a finding suggesting that blood repertoires may reflect thyroid immune responses. A 13 V-J signature model separated ophthalmopathy from stable hyperthyroidism, with around 90% sensitivity and roughly 81% specificity in cross-validation and 80%/75% in testing. In validation, the model predicted progression to ophthalmopathy a median of around 6.5 months before onset, with 65% to 71% sensitivity and about 72% specificity. TCR V-J signatures able to tell the groups apart were searched for in a discovery cohort of some 97 patients, of whom under 45 had Graves' ophthalmopathy and 57 had stable Graves' hyperthyroidism. Prospective prediction of ophthalmopathy was tested in an independent validation cohort of 18 hyperthyroidism patients and roughly 16 patients who later progressed to ophthalmopathy. The 100 or so discovery patients were randomly divided into training and test sets at a 7:3 ratio. The study also compared thyroid tissue and blood T-cell repertoires from a handful of Graves' hyperthyroidism patients. Once sampling was done, hyperthyroidism patients were given methimazole at a starting dose of 30 mg daily, whereas ophthalmopathy patients were given high-dose intravenous methylprednisolone. The libraries were constructed in a second round of multiplex PCR and then size-selected and purified. Paired-end sequencing of the libraries was performed with 100 bp reads on an Illumina HiSeq2000. Raw data were processed with SOAPnuke, discarding reads with adapters, uncalled bases, mean Phred below 15, or no exact constant-primer or identifier match. High-quality paired reads were merged using COPE v1.2.5, and each unique nucleotide sequence was defined as a clonotype. Clonotypes were aligned to IMGT TRBV, TRBD and TRBJ reference segments using MiTCR v1.1. Only V-J combinations with frequency above 0.0001, covering 99% to 99.2% of repertoires, were analysed. A TCS score was defined as the ratio of F50 (clonal expansion) to E x V (chaos), with BLOSUM62-based TCRdist applied between CDR3 peptides within each V-J. Welch's t-statistics and random forest reduced just over 500 V-J features to roughly 13, which were used in a naive Bayes classifier (R e1071). Sample size was not statistically predetermined, and blinding of investigators to group allocation was not performed. According to the paper, TCR Vbeta CDR3 sequencing was carried out on more than 120 peripheral blood samples, which came from over 40 ophthalmopathy, fewer than 80 hyperthyroidism and roughly 17 progressor patients.

This clonotype was obtained from a woman in her 30s with Graves disease. Donor details come from another sample of the same person, matched by shared clones. The sample here was peripheral blood mononuclear cells (PBMCs), taken at new diagnosis, from a patient treated with antithyroid drugs. The chain couples TRBV12-3 or TRBV12-4 to TRBJ2-5; the best D guess is TRBD1, with 5 bases matching. The nucleotides are TGTGCCAGCAGTTTATCAGGGCCGGAGACCCAGTACTTC. Its translation is CASSLSGPETQYF.